Described below is a single T cell receptor beta chain sequence and its context. None of the donors, who were healthy HIV-negative adults, had recently had acute infections or vaccinations. At deep level, the assay was performed. Ten immunoSEQ deep assay plates were used by the authors to sequence unsorted PBMC DNA. Generated by immunoSEQ multiplex PCR, the TCRdb table keeps only in-frame clones and is missing some. The table shows approximately 470,000 clones, with 70% to 85% occurring only once. This sample is drawn from a study of shared clonotypes between healthy human individuals. There are 14 residues in the CDR3. CDR1 is SGHVS, CDR2 FQNEAQ, per germline. Trimming removed 5 bases from V and 0 bases from J, with 11 bases in between.

Sequencing input: PBMCs. This TCR came from a woman aged 40-49 years in good health. Some clones in this sample may be carry-over from other donors' samples. V gene TRBV7-8 combines with J gene TRBJ2-7; D is undetermined. The CDR3 DNA reads TGTGCCAGCAGCCCGTGGGTCTTCTCCTACGAGCAGTACTTC. This sequence encodes CASSPWVFSYEQYF.